These T cell receptor beta chains were read from a single sample in a study of blood T cells in healthy people across ages. MiXCR, run by TCRdb on the 5' RACE reads, gives a single entry per CDR3 protein. Of about 1.4 million distinct CDR3 sequences listed, around 55% were seen once; the top ten hold 5% to 7%. The sequencing sample was made of blood. The receptors stem from a man aged 18 to 35 in good health. CDR3s include the opening cysteine and the closing phenylalanine or tryptophan. D genes are given only for firm matches. Clone size, where shown, is once, few, many, or a class for clones that have expanded.

>few|TRBV20-1|-|TRBJ2-7
CSALSKLSLEQYF
TGCAGTGCCCTCAGCAAACTATCCCTCGAGCAGTACTTC
>once|TRBV11-2|-|TRBJ1-2
CASSLGGAAGYTF
TGTGCCAGCAGCTTAGGGGGAGCAGCTGGCTACACCTTC
>-|TRBV4-3|-|TRBJ1-6
CASSQDGGSSYNSPLHF
TGCGCCAGCAGCCAAGATGGGGGAAGCTCCTATAATTCACCCCTCCACTTT
>-|TRBV5-1|TRBD1|TRBJ1-2
CASSFLTGMDGYTF
TGCGCCAGCAGCTTCTTGACAGGGATGGATGGCTACACCTTC
>-|TRBV9|TRBD1|TRBJ1-1
CASSVEAGGPEAFF
TGTGCCAGCAGCGTAGAAGCAGGGGGCCCTGAAGCTTTCTTT
>few|TRBV20-1|-|TRBJ2-1
CSAILSNEQFF
TGCAGTGCTATTTTAAGTAATGAGCAGTTCTTC
>-|TRBV7-2|-|TRBJ2-7
CASSLPSGSSNTYEQYF
TGTGCCAGCAGCTTACCATCGGGTTCTTCTAATACCTACGAGCAGTACTTC
>-|TRBV7-6|TRBD2|TRBJ2-1
CASSLGTSGDPEQFF
TGTGCCAGCAGCTTAGGGACTAGCGGGGACCCTGAGCAGTTCTTC
>-|TRBV3-1|-|TRBJ2-1
CASSPRYLDEQFF
TGTGCCAGCAGTCCACGGTATTTAGATGAGCAGTTCTTC
>-|TRBV5-1|-|TRBJ2-7
CASSFGADEQYF
TGCGCCAGCAGCTTTGGGGCCGACGAGCAGTACTTC
>-|TRBV6-6|TRBD2|TRBJ2-3
CASTQSGGGTDTQYF
TGTGCCAGCACCCAATCGGGGGGAGGCACAGATACGCAGTATTTT
>-|TRBV6-1|-|TRBJ1-5
CASSEVGGHWWPQHF
TGTGCCAGCAGTGAGGTTGGGGGACATTGGTGGCCCCAGCATTTT
>-|TRBV20-1|-|TRBJ1-2
CSARAIAPNYGYTF
TGCAGTGCTAGAGCGATAGCCCCTAACTATGGCTACACCTTC
>-|TRBV14|-|TRBJ2-1
CASSPYRDPHEQFF
TGTGCCAGCAGCCCCTACAGGGACCCCCATGAGCAGTTCTTC
>-|TRBV20-1|TRBD1|TRBJ1-1
CSAETGGDTEAFF
TGCAGTGCTGAGACAGGGGGGGACACTGAAGCTTTCTTT
>-|TRBV10-3|-|TRBJ2-7
CAISESKDNSYEQYF
TGTGCCATCAGTGAGTCCAAGGACAACTCCTACGAGCAGTACTTC
>-|TRBV7-2|-|TRBJ1-1
CASSLGPQYGNTEAFF
TGTGCCAGCAGCTTAGGTCCCCAGTACGGGAACACTGAAGCTTTCTTT
>few|TRBV3-1|TRBD2|TRBJ2-1
CASSQDPSGEQFF
TGTGCCAGCAGCCAAGACCCTAGCGGGGAGCAGTTCTTC
>-|TRBV7-2|-|TRBJ2-4
CASSLVTTGSKNIQYF
TGTGCCAGCAGCTTAGTCACAACAGGGAGCAAAAACATTCAGTACTTC
>-|TRBV27|-|TRBJ1-2
CASSYTPMPRGATYGYTF
TGTGCCAGCAGTTATACCCCCATGCCGAGGGGCGCGACCTATGGCTACACCTTC
>-|TRBV4-3|TRBD1|TRBJ1-2
CASSPGQGFLYGYTF
TGCGCCAGCAGCCCCGGACAGGGATTTTTGTATGGCTACACCTTC
>-|TRBV18|-|TRBJ2-4
CASSTSVAKNIQYF
TGTGCCAGCTCCACGTCGGTGGCCAAAAACATTCAGTACTTC
>-|TRBV19|-|TRBJ2-4
CASSIFGGAGSKNIQYF
TGTGCCAGTAGCATATTTGGGGGCGCAGGGTCCAAAAACATTCAGTACTTC
>-|TRBV11-2|-|TRBJ1-4
CASGPSSTNEKLFF
TGTGCCAGCGGTCCCAGTTCAACTAATGAAAAACTGTTTTTT
>many|TRBV7-2|-|TRBJ2-3
CASSLGFTDTQYF
TGTGCCAGCAGTTTAGGATTTACAGATACGCAGTATTTT
>-|TRBV7-6|-|TRBJ2-5
CASSLTASGETQYF
TGTGCCAGCAGCTTAACCGCCTCGGGCGAGACCCAGTACTTC
>-|TRBV10-3|-|TRBJ2-1
CAISGGASEQFF
TGTGCCATCAGTGGGGGGGCTTCTGAGCAGTTCTTC
>-|TRBV4-1|TRBD1|TRBJ2-7
CASSQGHSTTGNFGEQYF
TGCGCCAGCAGCCAAGGCCACTCCACGACAGGGAATTTCGGCGAGCAGTACTTC
>many|TRBV20-1|-|TRBJ2-7
CSARLREYEQYF
TGCAGTGCTAGACTTCGGGAATACGAGCAGTACTTC
>-|TRBV4-1|-|TRBJ2-7
CASSDSISYEQYF
TGCGCCAGTTCGGACTCAATCTCCTACGAGCAGTACTTC
>few|TRBV29-1|TRBD2|TRBJ2-5
CSVGSSGSYQETQYF
TGCAGCGTTGGCTCTAGCGGGAGTTACCAAGAGACCCAGTACTTC
>-|TRBV6-1|TRBD2|TRBJ2-2
CAIPTILAGNTGELFF
TGTGCCATCCCGACAATACTAGCGGGTAACACCGGGGAGCTGTTTTTT
>-|TRBV18|TRBD1|TRBJ1-2
CASSPPPGQDPNYGYTF
TGTGCCAGCTCACCACCCCCGGGACAGGATCCCAACTATGGCTACACCTTC
>-|TRBV27|TRBD1|TRBJ1-2
CASSRFARDRDLNYGYTF
TGTGCCAGCAGTCGATTCGCCCGGGACAGGGATCTGAACTATGGCTACACCTTC
>-|TRBV5-1|-|TRBJ2-7
CASSVEQAGYEQYF
TGCGCCAGCAGCGTGGAACAGGCGGGGTACGAGCAGTACTTC
>few|TRBV7-9|-|TRBJ2-7
CASSYPGQDSYEQYF
TGTGCCAGCAGCTATCCGGGACAAGACTCCTACGAGCAGTACTTC